Listed below are T cell receptor beta chains from one sample, sequenced in a study of shared clonotypes between healthy human individuals. Here immunoSEQ multiplex PCR was the method, and the copy in TCRdb shows in-frame clones only, minus some. Altogether 950,000 to 1,100,000 clones are present, approximately 80% being singletons, with the ten largest covering roughly 0.55%. Input material: memory CD4+ T cells from PBMCs. The receptor set was obtained from a man aged 18 to 29 in good health. Some clones in this sample may be carry-over from other donors' samples. Each CDR3 is given with its conserved first and last residue. Each record gives: V gene, clone size, D gene, J gene, CDR3 protein, CDR3 DNA. D genes are given only for firm matches. Clone size is not always given. Where it is, it says once, few, many or a class for expanded clones.

V: TRBV5-1
size: once
D: TRBD1
J: TRBJ1-4
CDR3: CASSSYAGGFDEKLFF
DNA: TGCGCCAGCAGCTCGTACGCAGGGGGATTTGATGAAAAACTGTTTTTT

V: TRBV5-1
size: .
D: TRBD1
J: TRBJ2-5
CDR3: CASSPGTGRETQYF
DNA: TGCGCCAGCAGCCCGGGGACAGGGAGAGAGACCCAGTACTTC

V: TRBV2
size: .
D: .
J: TRBJ2-7
CDR3: CASSELTHRYEQYF
DNA: TGTGCCAGCAGTGAACTAACCCATAGGTACGAGCAGTACTTC

V: TRBV28
size: .
D: TRBD2
J: TRBJ2-3
CDR3: CASSPTSGKAGTDTQYF
DNA: TGTGCCAGCAGTCCCACTAGCGGGAAGGCCGGCACAGATACGCAGTATTTT

V: TRBV7-8
size: many
D: TRBD2
J: TRBJ2-7
CDR3: CASSYFTAGAYEQYF
DNA: TGTGCCAGCAGCTACTTCACAGCGGGAGCCTACGAGCAGTACTTC

V: TRBV11-1
size: .
D: .
J: TRBJ2-7
CDR3: CASSPFRATYEQYF
DNA: TGTGCCAGCAGCCCATTCAGGGCTACCTACGAGCAGTACTTC

V: TRBV7-2
size: .
D: .
J: TRBJ2-7
CDR3: CASSRNAGAYEQYF
DNA: TGTGCCAGCAGCCGAAACGCGGGGGCGTACGAGCAGTACTTC

V: TRBV4-3
size: .
D: TRBD2
J: TRBJ2-3
CDR3: CASSQLLAGGPRTDTQYF
DNA: TGCGCCAGCAGCCAGTTACTAGCGGGAGGGCCGCGCACAGATACGCAGTATTTT

V: TRBV29-1
size: .
D: .
J: TRBJ1-2
CDR3: CSVGGTPNYGYTF
DNA: TGCAGCGTTGGCGGGACACCCAACTATGGCTACACCTTC

V: TRBV27
size: once
D: .
J: TRBJ2-7
CDR3: CASSLLGYEQYF
DNA: TGTGCCAGCAGTTTATTGGGCTACGAGCAGTACTTC

V: TRBV5-4
size: .
D: .
J: TRBJ1-3
CDR3: CASSLVGSSGNTIYF
DNA: TGTGCCAGCAGCTTGGTTGGCAGCTCTGGAAACACCATATATTTT

V: TRBV29-1
size: .
D: .
J: TRBJ2-5
CDR3: CSVEIYQETQYF
DNA: TGCAGCGTTGAAATTTACCAAGAGACCCAGTACTTC

V: TRBV6-5
size: .
D: .
J: TRBJ1-3
CDR3: CASSYSGGLDTIYF
DNA: TGTGCCAGCAGTTACTCGGGGGGCTTGGACACCATATATTTT

V: TRBV13
size: few
D: .
J: TRBJ2-3
CDR3: CASSSRLPGDTQYF
DNA: TGTGCCAGCAGCTCCCGGCTCCCTGGAGATACGCAGTATTTT

V: TRBV28
size: .
D: .
J: TRBJ1-2
CDR3: CASQGGSYRYTF
DNA: TGTGCCAGCCAAGGAGGCAGCTATCGCTACACCTTC

V: TRBV2
size: few
D: TRBD1
J: TRBJ2-7
CDR3: CASSKTGIYEQYF
DNA: TGTGCCAGCAGTAAGACAGGGATCTACGAGCAGTACTTC

V: TRBV6-4
size: .
D: TRBD2
J: TRBJ2-1
CDR3: CASSRLAGSDEQFF
DNA: TGTGCCAGCAGCCGACTAGCGGGATCGGATGAGCAGTTCTTC

V: TRBV7-9
size: .
D: .
J: TRBJ2-4
CDR3: CASSLLAPTGKNIQYF
DNA: TGTGCCAGCAGCTTACTTGCCCCGACGGGCAAAAACATTCAGTACTTC

V: TRBV5-1
size: .
D: TRBD2
J: TRBJ2-1
CDR3: CASSEMKREWSYNEQFF
DNA: TGCGCCAGCAGCGAGATGAAGCGGGAGTGGTCCTACAATGAGCAGTTCTTC

V: TRBV7-2
size: .
D: .
J: TRBJ2-3
CDR3: CASSLVGRIVTDTQYF
DNA: TGTGCCAGCAGCTTGGTGGGAAGGATTGTGACAGATACGCAGTATTTT

V: TRBV5-1
size: once
D: .
J: TRBJ2-7
CDR3: CASSFLAYEQYF
DNA: TGCGCCAGCAGCTTCCTAGCCTACGAGCAGTACTTC

V: TRBV5-6
size: .
D: TRBD2
J: TRBJ2-5
CDR3: CASSLAVLAGGTQYF
DNA: TGTGCCAGCAGCTTGGCCGTACTAGCGGGGGGGACCCAGTACTTC

V: TRBV5-1
size: once
D: .
J: TRBJ1-2
CDR3: CASSLANSRTGYTF
DNA: TGCGCCAGCAGCTTGGCGAACAGCAGGACTGGCTACACCTTC

V: TRBV28
size: .
D: .
J: TRBJ1-1
CDR3: CASSFHQGLGTEAFF
DNA: TGTGCCAGCAGCTTCCACCAGGGGCTAGGCACTGAAGCTTTCTTT

V: TRBV6-4
size: many
D: TRBD2
J: TRBJ2-1
CDR3: CASSDSPSGGYNEQFF
DNA: TGTGCCAGCAGTGACTCGCCTAGCGGGGGATACAATGAGCAGTTCTTC

V: TRBV4-1
size: .
D: .
J: TRBJ2-5
CDR3: CASSQVRGQETQYF
DNA: TGCGCCAGCAGCCAAGTCCGCGGCCAAGAGACCCAGTACTTC

V: TRBV29-1
size: .
D: .
J: TRBJ1-2
CDR3: CSAPEGGAHYGYTF
DNA: TGCAGCGCCCCGGAGGGGGGGGCTCACTATGGCTACACCTTC

V: TRBV10-3
size: .
D: .
J: TRBJ1-2
CDR3: CAISEGQNANYGYTF
DNA: TGTGCCATCAGTGAGGGTCAAAACGCTAACTATGGCTACACCTTC

V: TRBV2
size: .
D: .
J: TRBJ2-7
CDR3: CASSLVPGRSSYEQYF
DNA: TGTGCCAGCAGCTTAGTACCCGGGAGAAGCTCCTACGAGCAGTACTTC

V: TRBV6-5
size: .
D: .
J: TRBJ2-7
CDR3: CASSYSTVYEQYF
DNA: TGTGCCAGCAGTTATAGTACAGTCTACGAGCAGTACTTC

V: TRBV30
size: .
D: .
J: TRBJ1-2
CDR3: CAWTGAALREGGYTF
DNA: TGTGCCTGGACTGGCGCGGCCCTCAGGGAGGGCGGCTACACCTTC

V: TRBV6-5
size: .
D: .
J: TRBJ2-7
CDR3: CASSYSKTDGYEQYF
DNA: TGTGCCAGCAGTTACTCGAAAACGGACGGCTACGAGCAGTACTTC

V: TRBV4-2
size: .
D: .
J: TRBJ2-3
CDR3: CASSQVTASLTDTQYF
DNA: TGTGCCAGCAGCCAAGTAACAGCTTCTCTCACAGATACGCAGTATTTT

V: TRBV5-4
size: .
D: .
J: TRBJ2-3
CDR3: CASSEGGRTVDTQYF
DNA: TGTGCCAGCAGCGAAGGGGGGCGGACTGTAGATACGCAGTATTTT

V: TRBV5-1
size: .
D: TRBD1
J: TRBJ2-5
CDR3: CASSPRTGTGVGTQYF
DNA: TGCGCCAGCAGCCCCAGAACCGGGACAGGGGTGGGGACCCAGTACTTC

V: TRBV7-2
size: .
D: TRBD2
J: TRBJ2-5
CDR3: CASSYGLAAAETQYF
DNA: TGTGCCAGCAGCTATGGACTAGCTGCCGCGGAGACCCAGTACTTC

V: TRBV19
size: .
D: TRBD1
J: TRBJ1-4
CDR3: CATEDRANEKLFF
DNA: TGTGCCACCGAGGACAGGGCTAATGAAAAACTGTTTTTT

V: TRBV5-1
size: .
D: .
J: TRBJ2-6
CDR3: CASRLEGANVLTF
DNA: TGCGCCAGCCGTCTTGAGGGGGCCAACGTCCTGACTTTC

V: TRBV11-1
size: .
D: .
J: TRBJ1-1
CDR3: CASSLGLLNTEAFF
DNA: TGTGCCAGCAGCTTAGGGTTACTGAACACTGAAGCTTTCTTT

V: TRBV5-1
size: .
D: TRBD1
J: TRBJ2-2
CDR3: CASSLVVDRAAGELFF
DNA: TGCGCCAGCAGCTTGGTTGTGGACAGGGCGGCCGGGGAGCTGTTTTTT

V: TRBV30
size: .
D: .
J: TRBJ2-1
CDR3: CAWSAGQGGGEQFF
DNA: TGTGCCTGGAGTGCCGGACAGGGCGGGGGTGAGCAGTTCTTC

V: TRBV7-2
size: once
D: .
J: TRBJ1-5
CDR3: CASSLVGGAGANQPQHF
DNA: TGTGCCAGCAGCTTAGTCGGCGGGGCGGGGGCCAATCAGCCCCAGCATTTT

V: TRBV28
size: once
D: .
J: TRBJ2-6
CDR3: CASRQGSGANVLTF
DNA: TGTGCCAGCAGACAGGGCTCTGGGGCCAACGTCCTGACTTTC

V: TRBV27
size: .
D: TRBD1
J: TRBJ1-2
CDR3: CASSFAGAGGEVDGYTF
DNA: TGTGCCAGCAGTTTCGCGGGAGCAGGGGGAGAAGTGGATGGCTACACCTTC

V: TRBV28
size: .
D: .
J: TRBJ2-3
CDR3: CASTVAGGVRGNTQYF
DNA: TGTGCCAGCACCGTAGCCGGGGGCGTTAGGGGAAATACGCAGTATTTT

V: TRBV6-5
size: .
D: .
J: TRBJ1-3
CDR3: CASSYEDLGGNTIYF
DNA: TGTGCCAGCAGTTACGAAGACTTGGGTGGAAACACCATATATTTT

V: TRBV5-5
size: .
D: .
J: TRBJ1-2
CDR3: CASSLGFRGYGYTF
DNA: TGTGCCAGCAGCTTGGGGTTCAGAGGCTATGGCTACACCTTC

V: TRBV18
size: .
D: TRBD1
J: TRBJ2-5
CDR3: CASSPRSGGETQYF
DNA: TGTGCCAGCTCACCACGTTCAGGGGGAGAGACCCAGTACTTC

V: TRBV28
size: few
D: .
J: TRBJ1-5
CDR3: CASSSPNNQPQHF
DNA: TGTGCCAGCAGCTCTCCCAACAATCAGCCCCAGCATTTT

V: TRBV5-1
size: .
D: .
J: TRBJ2-1
CDR3: CASINSGASGYNEQFF
DNA: TGCGCCAGCATTAATTCAGGGGCTAGCGGCTACAATGAGCAGTTCTTC

V: TRBV7-2
size: .
D: TRBD1
J: TRBJ1-4
CDR3: CASSPGTANEKLFF
DNA: TGTGCCAGCAGTCCCGGGACAGCTAATGAAAAACTGTTTTTT

V: TRBV5-1
size: few
D: .
J: TRBJ2-6
CDR3: CASCLGSGANVLTF
DNA: TGCGCCAGCTGCCTCGGGTCAGGGGCCAACGTCCTGACTTTC

V: TRBV10-3
size: .
D: .
J: TRBJ1-4
CDR3: CAISGGGANEKLFF
DNA: TGTGCCATCAGTGGAGGGGGGGCTAATGAAAAACTGTTTTTT

V: TRBV6-5
size: once
D: .
J: TRBJ1-1
CDR3: CASTSIPEAFF
DNA: TGTGCCAGCACCTCTATCCCTGAAGCTTTCTTT

V: TRBV7-8
size: .
D: .
J: TRBJ2-7
CDR3: CASSPGTGVPHEQYF
DNA: TGTGCCAGCAGCCCCGGGACTGGCGTTCCCCACGAGCAGTACTTC

V: TRBV5-6
size: once
D: .
J: TRBJ1-2
CDR3: CASSLRGSYGYTF
DNA: TGTGCCAGCAGCTTAAGAGGATCCTATGGCTACACCTTC

V: TRBV20-1
size: .
D: TRBD1
J: TRBJ2-2
CDR3: CRTGTAGELFF
DNA: TGCAGAACCGGGACAGCCGGGGAGCTGTTTTTT

V: TRBV7-8
size: few
D: .
J: TRBJ1-6
CDR3: CASSLRIRDTYNSPLHF
DNA: TGTGCCAGCAGCCTTAGAATCCGGGACACGTATAATTCACCCCTCCACTTT

V: TRBV2
size: .
D: .
J: TRBJ2-7
CDR3: CASSDSGREQYF
DNA: TGTGCCAGCAGTGATTCTGGTCGCGAGCAGTACTTC

V: TRBV30
size: .
D: .
J: TRBJ1-2
CDR3: CAWRYRVRNYGYTF
DNA: TGTGCCTGGAGATACAGGGTTCGAAACTATGGCTACACCTTC